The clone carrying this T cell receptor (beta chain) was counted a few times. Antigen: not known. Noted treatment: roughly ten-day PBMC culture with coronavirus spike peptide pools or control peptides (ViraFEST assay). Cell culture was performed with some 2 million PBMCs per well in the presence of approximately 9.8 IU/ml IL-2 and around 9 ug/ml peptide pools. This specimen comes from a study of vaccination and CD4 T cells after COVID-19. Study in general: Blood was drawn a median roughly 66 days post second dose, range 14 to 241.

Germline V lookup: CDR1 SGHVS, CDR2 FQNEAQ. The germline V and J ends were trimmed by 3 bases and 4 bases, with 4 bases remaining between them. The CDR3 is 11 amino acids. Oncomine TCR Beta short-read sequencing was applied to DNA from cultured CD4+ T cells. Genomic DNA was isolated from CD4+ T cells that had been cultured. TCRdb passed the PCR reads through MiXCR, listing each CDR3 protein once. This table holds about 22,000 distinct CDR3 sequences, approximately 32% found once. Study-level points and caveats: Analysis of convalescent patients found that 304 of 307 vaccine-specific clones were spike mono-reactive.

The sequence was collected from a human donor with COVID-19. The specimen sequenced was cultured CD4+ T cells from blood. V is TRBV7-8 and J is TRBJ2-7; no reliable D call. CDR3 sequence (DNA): TGTGCCAGCAGCTTGAGTTACGAGCAGTACTTC. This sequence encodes CASSLSYEQYF.